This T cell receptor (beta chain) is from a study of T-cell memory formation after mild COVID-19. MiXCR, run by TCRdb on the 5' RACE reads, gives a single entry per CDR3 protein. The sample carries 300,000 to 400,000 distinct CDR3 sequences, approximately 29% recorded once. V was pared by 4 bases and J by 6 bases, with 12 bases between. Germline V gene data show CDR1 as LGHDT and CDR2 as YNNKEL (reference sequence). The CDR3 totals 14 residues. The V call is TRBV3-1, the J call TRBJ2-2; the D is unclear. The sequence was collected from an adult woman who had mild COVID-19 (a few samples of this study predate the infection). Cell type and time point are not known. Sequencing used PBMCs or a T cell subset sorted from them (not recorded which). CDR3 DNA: TGTGCCAGCAGCCGAAACTCCCGATCCGGGGAGCTGTTTTTT. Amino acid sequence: CASSRNSRSGELFF.